The 28 T cell receptor beta chains listed next were all sequenced from one sample in a study of radiotherapy plus CTLA-4 blockade in lung cancer (dated by TCRdb to the late 2010s). Receptor libraries were prepared by the immunoSEQ multiplex PCR assay. Here the immuneACCESS table is served through TCRdb, limited to in-frame sequences with V and J called. Missing clones are a known gap in these copies; in checked studies unresolved V genes cover under half, and the rest lacks a known reason. The sample table records approximately 100,000 clones; 85% to 90% of these occur just once. Clones ranked in the top ten supply around 2% of the sample. Sequencing was performed on peripheral blood, taken from a patient treated with radiotherapy plus ipilimumab. The receptors here all came from a human donor with non-small cell lung cancer that progressed on radiotherapy plus ipilimumab. Some clones in this sample may be carry-over from other donors' samples.

The rearrangement links TRBV9 to TRBJ2-3; the match to TRBD1 covers 10 bases. Trimming cost V 6 bases and J 6 bases; bases outside gene matches: 10. The germline gives CDR1 SGDLS, CDR2 YYNGEE. The length of the CDR3 is 15 residues. The CDR3 DNA reads as TGTGCCAGCACTCAGAGGGGACAGGGGAGGGATACGCAGTATTTT. It codes for CASTQRGQGRDTQYF.

The chain uses TRBV27 and TRBJ1-2; no firm D call. Germline CDR1 and CDR2: MNHEY and SMNVEV (reference sequence). The CDR3 extends over 13 amino acids. The ends were cut back, 2 bases at V and 5 bases at J, with 9 bases in the middle. CDR3 nucleotide sequence: TGTGCCAGCAGTTTAGGCAGACTTTATGGCTACACCTTC. It yields the protein CASSLGRLYGYTF.

The V call is TRBV19, the J call TRBJ2-1; 12 nucleotides line up with TRBD2. The germline V gene has CDR1 LNHDA and CDR2 SQIVND (reference sequence). Losses at the gene ends were 6 bases for V and 0 bases for J; bases not matched to a gene: 9. CDR3 length equals 18 residues. In DNA form, the CDR3 reads TGTGCCAGTAGCGAAACTAGCGGGGGGTTCAGCTCCTACAATGAGCAGTTCTTC. It is translated as CASSETSGGFSSYNEQFF.

Written as DNA, the CDR3 is TGTGCCAGCAGTTCCATTCCCTTTTCGATCTCTGAAGCTTTCTTT. Translation gives CASSSIPFSISEAFF. The chain links TRBV27 to TRBJ1-1; no firm D call. The V and J ends lost 4 bases and 6 bases respectively, with 18 bases between them. The CDR3 totals 15 residues. Germline CDR1 MNHEY, CDR2 SMNVEV (reference sequence).

This chain joins TRBV27 and TRBJ1-2; TRBD1 aligns across 8 bases. Germline assignment: CDR1 MNHEY and CDR2 SMNVEV (reference sequence). The CDR3 has 15 residues. V lost 1 base, J lost 4 bases, and 5 bases stayed unmatched. CDR3 DNA sequence: TGTGCCAGCAGTTTATTCCCCCAGGGGGCCTATGGCTACACCTTC. Amino acid sequence: CASSLFPQGAYGYTF.

The rearrangement joins TRBV6-5 to TRBJ1-2, with 9 bases identical to TRBD1. The length of the CDR3 is 14 residues. J was trimmed by 6 bases and V by 4 bases; bases with no gene match: 6. CDR1 and CDR2 from the germline V gene are MNHEY and SVGAGI. This CDR3 reads CASSFTGTGNGYTF. The CDR3 nucleotides read TGTGCCAGCAGTTTCACCGGGACAGGGAATGGCTACACCTTC.

This rearrangement joins TRBV11-2 to TRBJ1-2; 11 bases line up with TRBD1. CDR3 length: 14 amino acids. Trimming took 5 bases from V and 7 from J; bases not matched to a gene: 6. CDR1 and CDR2 from the germline V gene are SGHAT and FQNNGV. CDR3 nucleotides: TGTGCCAGCAGCCCCGGGACAGGGGGTTTTGGCTACACCTTC. Its translation is CASSPGTGGFGYTF.

This clone was seen a few times. The chain recombines TRBV6-1 with TRBJ1-6, with 7 bases identical to TRBD1. V was pared by 3 bases and J by 9 bases, with 14 bases of the junction left unmatched. Germline lookup yields CDR1 MNHNS and CDR2 SASEGT. CDR3 length: 17 amino acids. The CDR3 reads CASSELQGRIEGSPLHF. CDR3 DNA sequence: TGTGCCAGCAGTGAGTTACAGGGGAGGATAGAGGGTTCACCCCTCCACTTT.

V usage is TRBV6-6 and J usage is TRBJ1-2; D ambiguous. CDR1 MNHNY and CDR2 SVGAGI come from the germline V gene (reference sequence). The length of the CDR3 is 14 residues. The V end lost 6 bases, the J end lost 6 bases, and 17 bases lay between the germline ends. CDR3 sequence (DNA): TGTGCCAGCAGATCGGAGGGAAGGATTGATGGCTACACCTTC. This codes for CASRSEGRIDGYTF.

This chain joins TRBV5-4 and TRBJ1-4, with 8 bases matching TRBD1. From germline, CDR1 is SGHNT and CDR2 YYREEE (reference sequence). The trim removed 1 base at V and 7 bases at J, leaving 12 bases unmatched. The CDR3 consists of 17 residues. This chain's CDR3 is CASSLRQGAFFSEKLFF. The DNA for the CDR3 is TGTGCCAGCAGCTTGAGGCAGGGGGCTTTCTTTAGTGAAAAACTGTTTTTT.

The chain employs TRBV7-2 and TRBJ2-6, with D perhaps given as TRBD1 or TRBD2 (6 bases each). CDR1 and CDR2 from the germline V gene are SGHTA and FQGNSA. This CDR3 comprises 16 residues. Trimming removed 7 bases at V and 4 bases at J, with 17 bases between. The CDR3 DNA reads as TGTGCCAGCACCCTAGGACGGGGGCTGGGGGCCAACGTCCTGACTTTC. It is translated as CASTLGRGLGANVLTF.

The chain joins TRBV4-3 to TRBJ1-1; D gene unclear. V gave up 0 bases and J gave up 10 bases, with 18 bases separating them. Germline V gene data show CDR1 as LGHNA and CDR2 as YSLEER. This CDR3 is built from 15 residues. The CDR3 region is CASSQDFQVQGGAFF. The CDR3 DNA is TGCGCCAGCAGCCAAGACTTTCAAGTTCAAGGCGGAGCTTTCTTT.

On this clone itself: The sample contains more than one DNA sequence encoding this CDR3. The rearrangement links TRBV5-3 to TRBJ1-2; maybe TRBD1 (5 bases). TRBV5-3 counts as an open reading frame of uncertain function. The CDR3 loop spans 17 amino acids. V gave up 1 base and J gave up 2 bases, with 18 bases separating them. As DNA, the CDR3 is TGTGCCAGAAGCTTGATTGTAGAGGGACTGGTAAACTATGGCTACACCTTC. Encoded protein: CARSLIVEGLVNYGYTF.

The J gene is TRBJ2-5, the V gene TRBV4-3; 8 nucleotides align to TRBD2. Per germline, CDR1 LGHNA and CDR2 YSLEER. This CDR3 is 18 amino acids long. J gave up 5 bases and V 0 bases, and 14 bases lay outside the gene matches. The CDR3 spells CASSQEFYHRGGTETQYF. DNA for the CDR3: TGCGCCAGCAGCCAAGAGTTCTACCACCGGGGGGGTACGGAGACCCAGTACTTC.

The J gene is TRBJ2-3, the V gene TRBV5-6; possible D gene TRBD2, 6 bases. V gave up 1 base and J gave up 2 bases, with 11 bases separating them. Germline CDR1 is SGHDT and CDR2 is YYEEEE. The CDR3 sequence is 15 residues long. As DNA, the CDR3 is TGTGCCAGCAGCTTGCACAGGCGGGACACAGATACGCAGTATTTT. It encodes CASSLHRRDTDTQYF.

V is TRBV7-6 and J is TRBJ2-1; D is perhaps TRBD1 (5 bases). Germline V gives CDR1 SGHVS, CDR2 FNYEAQ. Trimming stripped 4 bases from V and 7 bases from J, with 23 bases between. This CDR3 has 17 amino acids. This CDR3 reads CASSSPLEGTGENEQFF. CDR3 in DNA: TGTGCCAGCAGCTCCCCCCTGGAAGGCACAGGAGAAAATGAGCAGTTCTTC.

The V gene is TRBV9, the J gene TRBJ1-1, with 10 bases aligning to TRBD1. Germline trimming cut 0 bases from V and 5 bases from J; bases unmatched to any gene: 4. The CDR3 contains 15 residues. CDR1 is SGDLS and CDR2 is YYNGEE in the germline V gene. CDR3 region: CASSVGGQGMTEAFF. The CDR3 DNA is TGTGCCAGCAGCGTAGGGGGACAGGGGATGACTGAAGCTTTCTTT.

The chain uses TRBV10-3 and TRBJ2-1, with 10 bases aligning to TRBD2. V dropped 2 bases and J dropped 7; count of bases not matched to a gene: 5. This CDR3 has 15 residues. Per the germline V gene, CDR1 is ENHRY and CDR2 is SYGVKD. The CDR3 DNA reads as TGTGCCATCAGTGAGCCTATGACTAGCGGGAATGAGCAGTTCTTC. Its protein is CAISEPMTSGNEQFF.

The V call is TRBV19, the J call TRBJ1-1, with D perhaps TRBD1 (6 bases). CDR3 length equals 15 residues. CDR1 and CDR2 (germline): LNHDA, SQIVND (reference sequence). V was pared by 8 bases and J by 1 base, with 17 bases between. The CDR3 protein is CASFSWNRENTEAFF. CDR3 nucleotide sequence: TGTGCCAGTTTTTCTTGGAACAGGGAGAACACTGAAGCTTTCTTT.

The chain has TRBV5-1 and TRBJ1-1; 8 bases line up with TRBD1. The CDR3 is 14 amino acids. Losses at the gene ends were 4 bases for V and 4 bases for J; bases not matched to a gene: 6. In germline, CDR1 is SGHRS, CDR2 YFSETQ. The CDR3 is CASSVQGVGTEAFF. CDR3 nucleotides: TGCGCCAGCAGCGTACAGGGGGTCGGCACTGAAGCTTTCTTT.

DNA for the CDR3: TGTGCCAGCTCGCGTTCGACAGGGGGATTCGGTGAAAAACTGTTTTTT. As protein: CASSRSTGGFGEKLFF. The chain has TRBV18 and TRBJ1-4; 9 nucleotides align to TRBD1. V trimming: 6 bases; J trimming: 7 bases; junction bases outside the gene matches: 12. This CDR3 is built from 16 residues. Germline loops: CDR1 KGHSH, CDR2 LQKENI. The full variable domain, rest sourced from reference TRBV18 and TRBJ1-4, is NAGVMQNPRHLVRRRGQEARLRCSPMKGHSHVYWYRQLPEEGLKFMVYLQKENIIDESGMPKERFSAEFPKEGPSILRIQQVVRGDSAAYFCASSRSTGGFGEKLFFGSGTQLSVL.

The genes are TRBV4-2 and TRBJ2-7, with 10 nucleotides matching TRBD2. J gave up 5 bases and V 5 bases, and 15 bases lay outside the gene matches. CDR1 LGHNA and CDR2 YNFKEQ come from the germline V gene. CDR3 length: 17 amino acids. The CDR3 region is CASSLRAGGSTFNEQYF. The CDR3 nucleotides read TGTGCCAGCAGCTTACGAGCGGGGGGGAGTACATTTAACGAGCAGTACTTC.

The V gene is TRBV29-1, the J gene TRBJ2-7; 8 bases line up with TRBD1. The CDR3 has 13 residues. Trimming took 2 bases from V and 3 from J; bases not matched to a gene: 3. The germline CDR1 and CDR2 sequences are SQVTM and ANQGSEA. CDR3 DNA sequence: TGCAGCGTTGAACTCGGACAGGGCTACGAGCAGTACTTC. Protein: CSVELGQGYEQYF.

The V call is TRBV6-1, the J call TRBJ1-2, with D possibly TRBD1 on 5 matching bases. CDR1 MNHNS and CDR2 SASEGT come from the germline V gene. The CDR3 loop spans 14 amino acids. Trimming stripped 3 bases from V and 7 bases from J, with 15 bases between. CDR3 protein: CASSDSGARRGYTF. Here the CDR3 DNA reads TGTGCCAGCAGTGATTCTGGGGCGCGACGTGGCTACACCTTC.

The rearrangement joins TRBV21-1 to TRBJ1-5; the D call TRBD1 from the table was never checked on the DNA. TRBV21-1 represents a pseudogene. The CDR3 contains 18 residues. CDR3: CASSKSSWGTGRNQPQHF. The CDR3 region has the DNA TGTGCCAGCAGCAAATCAAGTTGGGGGACAGGGAGAAATCAGCCCCAGCATTTT.

The V call is TRBV9, the J call TRBJ2-3; 7 bases agree with TRBD2. Germline V gene data show CDR1 as SGDLS and CDR2 as YYNGEE. This CDR3 spans 17 amino acids. V shed 0 bases and J 2 bases; nucleotides not matched to a gene: 9. In nucleotides, the CDR3 is TGTGCCAGCAGCGTAGGGTGGGCTAGCGGTTTCACAGATACGCAGTATTTT. This translates into CASSVGWASGFTDTQYF. The full variable domain, completed using reference TRBV9 and TRBJ2-3, is DSGVTQTPKHLITATGQRVTLRCSPRSGDLSVYWYQQSLDQGLQFLIQYYNGEERAKGNILERFSAQQFPDLHSELNLSSLELGDSALYFCASSVGWASGFTDTQYFGPGTRLTVL.

The chain uses TRBV14 and TRBJ1-6, with a possible D match to TRBD1 (5 bases). Trimming pared 2 bases from V and 9 bases from J, leaving 11 bases between. There are 14 residues in the CDR3. Germline V gene data show CDR1 as SGHDN and CDR2 as FVKESK. The CDR3 protein is CASSQYTGSSPLHF. The CDR3 nucleotides are TGTGCCAGCAGCCAATATACAGGATCTTCACCCCTCCACTTT.

The rearrangement links TRBV5-6 to TRBJ1-6, with a tentative D call TRBD1 (5 bases). The CDR3 sequence is 14 residues long. Germline loops: CDR1 SGHDT, CDR2 YYEEEE. The germline V and J ends were trimmed by 5 bases and 8 bases, with 14 bases remaining between them. CDR3: CASRLRQSDSPLHF. CDR3 DNA sequence: TGTGCCAGCAGACTCAGACAGTCTGATTCACCCCTCCACTTT.